Listed below are T cell receptor beta chains from one sample, sequenced in a study of shared clonotypes between healthy human individuals. Using immunoSEQ multiplex PCR, the repertoire was profiled, and TCRdb retains in-frame clones only, with some absent. The sample lists approximately 2.5 million clones, more than 90% occurring once. The sample comprised naive CD4+ T cells sorted from blood. The receptors come from a man aged 18 to 30 in good health. Each CDR3 is given with its conserved first and last residue.

CDR3 protein | V gene
CASSYALAGANVLTF | TRBV6-5
CASSVTGNNQPQHF | TRBV19
CASSVGWGRVQETQYF | TRBV25-1
CASTNVRRDGSSYEQYF | TRBV7-8
CASRRTGYYEQYF | TRBV6-5
CASSDSSEQYF | TRBV6-5
CASSLATPGQPFYGYTF | TRBV7-9
CASSFPGLARWSTDTQYF | TRBV5-6
CASSHPGSTEAFF | TRBV6-5
CATSRDSNTDTQYF | TRBV15
CASSLQTSGVTQYF | TRBV11-2
CASSGQGPHSPLHF | TRBV6-1
CASSLGKLGVADTQYF | TRBV5-1
CASRTSSGGAGDTQYF | TRBV2
CASSFTGTSKPGTRETQYF | TRBV11-2
CASSQEGGLGSPRQPQHF | TRBV14
CASSAPSGANVLTF | TRBV30
CASTGQARRGTTNEKLFF | TRBV6-4
CASSHGQGYEQYF | TRBV10-2
CASSLRQGNYTF | TRBV7-9
CASSRGGDIYGYTF | TRBV27
CAIRAQGSYNSPLHF | TRBV10-3
CASSLQGLANTEAFF | TRBV7-2
CASSLEGSGVSYNEQFF | TRBV5-1
CAISGGGHNQPQHF | TRBV10-3
CASSFGQASGANVLTF | TRBV7-2
CSARDRAEQFF | TRBV20-1
CASSQTLRLGGTDTQYF | TRBV14
CASSLDPAGAYEQYF | TRBV5-1
CAWSARDGRNSPLHF | TRBV30
CASSYGTVSYNEQFF | TRBV6-5
CASSPYEVSPLHF | TRBV27
CASSLQKRSLGNTIYF | TRBV28
CASSIIASSYEQYF | TRBV19
CASSYSRGAGETQYF | TRBV6-5
CASSPLWAGANVLTF | TRBV18
CASSYVSGVMNTEAFF | TRBV6-5
CSDVEYEQYF | TRBV20-1
CASSQGGYSNQPQHF | TRBV4-1
CASLDRGGYTF | TRBV28
CASSRLGLKNIQYF | TRBV7-2
CASSLEAGTYNEQFF | TRBV5-4